Below are 22 T cell receptor beta chains sequenced from a single sample in a study of cytomegalovirus exposure and HLA in healthy donors. This PCR relied on a set of 60 Vbeta primers and 13 Jbeta primers. TCRdb keeps only in-frame clones here, not all; method: immunoSEQ multiplex PCR. Of tens of thousands of clones listed, roughly 80% are singletons. The sequenced material came from PBMCs. The receptors originated from a middle-aged woman in good health and CMV-seropositive.

A few counts support this clone. The CDR3 loop reads CASSLVGRDTGNTIYF. The CDR3 DNA follows: TGTGCCAGCAGCTTGGTTGGCAGGGATACTGGAAACACCATATATTTT. The chain combines TRBV5-6 with TRBJ1-3; possible D gene TRBD1, 5 bases. Germline V lookup: CDR1 SGHDT, CDR2 YYEEEE. Trimming stripped 0 bases from V and 2 bases from J, with 12 bases between. This CDR3 contains 16 residues.

This clone was observed a few times. J is TRBJ1-3 and V is TRBV6-1; TRBD1 aligns across 8 bases. V trimming: 7 bases; J trimming: 0 bases; junction bases outside the gene matches: 5. Germline V CDR1 and CDR2: MNHNS, SASEGT. The CDR3 spans 15 residues. Written as DNA, the CDR3 is TGTGCCAGCAAGCTGGGACAGGACTCTGGAAACACCATATATTTT. Residues: CASKLGQDSGNTIYF.

This chain uses TRBV12-5 with TRBJ1-1, with a weak D call TRBD1 (6 bases). Trimming shortened V by 2 bases and J by 5 bases, and 15 bases separated the two germline ends. Germline CDR1 and CDR2: LGHNT and FRNRAP. The CDR3 totals 15 residues. Here the CDR3 reads CASGLLTGIGTEAFF. CDR3 nucleotides: TGTGCTAGTGGTTTGTTGACAGGAATCGGTACTGAAGCTTTCTTT.

The genes are TRBV5-4 and TRBJ2-5, with D perhaps matching TRBD2 (5 bases). CDR1 is SGHNT, CDR2 YYREEE, per germline (reference sequence). Trimming left V 0 bases short and J 0 bases short, with 12 bases between. This CDR3 has 16 residues. The CDR3 region is CASSLGSGTDQETQYF. The DNA of the CDR3 is TGTGCCAGCAGCTTGGGGTCGGGAACCGACCAAGAGACCCAGTACTTC.

V is TRBV18 and J is TRBJ2-7, with TRBD1 identical over 7 bases. This CDR3 comprises 14 residues. Per germline, CDR1 KGHSH and CDR2 LQKENI. V dropped 5 bases and J dropped 11; count of bases not matched to a gene: 15. CDR3 sequence (DNA): TGTGCCAGCTCAATCTCGACAGGGCCAGAGGTGGAGTACTTC. It is translated as CASSISTGPEVEYF.

This chain joins TRBV5-6 and TRBJ2-1, with D possibly TRBD2 on 6 matching bases. There are 15 residues in the CDR3. Between the trimmed V and J ends, which lost 2 bases and 6 bases, there was a span of 15 bases. The germline CDR1 and CDR2 sequences are SGHDT and YYEEEE. CDR3 region: CASSFPGLSPNEQFF. The CDR3 DNA is TGTGCCAGCAGCTTCCCGGGACTCTCCCCCAATGAGCAGTTCTTC.

The chain recombines TRBV6-6 with TRBJ2-7; TRBD1 matches 9 bases. V was clipped by 6 bases and J by 1 base; unmatched bases: 4. The germline V gene encodes CDR1 MNHNY and CDR2 SVGAGI (reference sequence). The CDR3 runs 14 residues. Here the CDR3 reads CASSPGTGSYEQYF. CDR3 bases: TGTGCCAGCAGCCCCGGGACAGGGTCCTACGAGCAGTACTTC.

The J gene is TRBJ1-1, the V gene TRBV27; possibly TRBD1 for D (5 bases). V lost 5 bases to trimming and J lost 1 base, with 8 bases between them. The CDR3 spans 13 residues. Germline CDR1 reads MNHEY; CDR2 reads SMNVEV (reference sequence). The CDR3 bases are TGTGCCAGCAGTATTACAGGGAACACTGAAGCTTTCTTT. It specifies CASSITGNTEAFF.

The chain joins TRBV4-1 to TRBJ2-1, with D possibly TRBD1 on 6 matching bases. The CDR3 runs to 15 residues. V lost 1 base to trimming and J lost 8 bases, with 15 bases between them. Germline-derived CDR1 and CDR2 are MGHRA and YSYEKL. CDR3 sequence reads: CASSQVGTGSDEQFF. The CDR3 DNA reads TGCGCCAGCAGCCAAGTCGGAACAGGGAGCGATGAGCAGTTCTTC.

In DNA form, the CDR3 reads TGTGCCAGCAGCTTAGTTGGTCCACAGGGGCCCCGTGGAGGAAACACCATATATTTT. Translation: CASSLVGPQGPRGGNTIYF. J is TRBJ1-3 and V is TRBV13, with 7 positions matching TRBD1. Trimming removed 1 base from V and 4 bases from J; junction bases left unmatched: 16. This CDR3 comprises 19 residues. Germline V gene sequence: CDR1 PRHDT, CDR2 FYEKMQ (reference sequence).

The CDR3 is CGSGSSYNEQFF. The CDR3 DNA reads as TGTGGCTCGGGAAGCTCCTACAATGAGCAGTTCTTC. The chain employs TRBV28 and TRBJ2-1, with a possible D match to TRBD2 (5 bases). The germline V gene encodes CDR1 MDHEN and CDR2 SYDVKM. This CDR3 spans 12 amino acids.

The V and J genes are TRBV6-1 and TRBJ2-1; perhaps TRBD1 as D (6 bases). With 0 bases removed from V and 10 bases from J, the gap between germline ends came to 10 bases. The CDR3 runs 13 residues. CDR1 and CDR2 (germline): MNHNS, SASEGT. The CDR3 nucleotides are TGTGCCAGCAGTGAAGCCTGGCAGGGGGAGCAGTTCTTC. It encodes CASSEAWQGEQFF.

The V call is TRBV19, the J call TRBJ2-5; tentatively, D is TRBD1 (6 bases). The CDR3 has 15 amino acids. Between the trimmed V and J ends, which lost 3 bases and 5 bases, there was a span of 16 bases. Germline lookup yields CDR1 LNHDA and CDR2 SQIVND (reference sequence). CDR3 coding DNA: TGTGCCAGTAGTATTCACAGGGAAGGAGTGGAGACCCAGTACTTC. Translated, it gives CASSIHREGVETQYF.

The chain employs TRBV27 and TRBJ2-5, with 8 bases aligning to TRBD1. Near its end, the DNA agrees better with TRBJ2-7, so the J call may be wrong. Germline CDR1 MNHEY, CDR2 SMNVEV (reference sequence). The CDR3 length is 15 residues. CDR3 residues: CASSSPGTGTYEQYF. DNA for the CDR3: TGTGCCAGCAGCTCACCCGGGACAGGCACCTACGAGCAGTACTTC.

This clone was detected only a few times. This CDR3 is CASSDSQGDSPLHF. CDR3 nucleotides: TGTGCCAGCAGTGACTCACAGGGGGATTCACCCCTCCACTTT. The V and J genes are TRBV6-4 and TRBJ1-6; 8 positions match TRBD1. The CDR3 length is 14 residues. With 0 bases clipped from V and 8 bases from J, the junction kept 0 bases outside the gene matches. Germline CDR1 is MRHNA and CDR2 is SNTAGT.

The chain employs TRBV5-6 and TRBJ2-5; 10 bases map to TRBD2. The CDR3 consists of 17 residues. V lost 1 base, J lost 1 base, and 7 bases stayed unmatched. CDR1 SGHDT and CDR2 YYEEEE come from the germline V gene. The CDR3 sequence is CASSLILSSGGQETQYF. The CDR3 nucleotides read TGTGCCAGCAGCTTGATATTGTCTAGCGGGGGCCAAGAGACCCAGTACTTC.

The J gene is TRBJ1-1, the V gene TRBV5-4, with 7 bases fitting TRBD1. Germline values: CDR1 SGHNT, CDR2 YYREEE (reference sequence). CDR3 length: 16 residues. Trimming removed 1 base from V and 4 bases from J; junction bases left unmatched: 10. CDR3 region: CASSLITGVRGTEAFF. DNA of the CDR3: TGTGCCAGCAGCTTGATCACAGGGGTCCGGGGCACTGAAGCTTTCTTT.

The chain has TRBV6-1 and TRBJ1-2; 7 bases align to TRBD1. The germline V gene has CDR1 MNHNS and CDR2 SASEGT. Germline trimming cut 7 bases from V and 0 bases from J; bases unmatched to any gene: 8. This CDR3 contains 15 residues. The chain's CDR3 is CASILGTASNYGYTF. CDR3 DNA sequence: TGTGCCAGCATCCTCGGGACAGCTTCTAACTATGGCTACACCTTC.

The chain links TRBV23-1 to TRBJ2-1; 8 bases align to TRBD2. TRBV23-1 is recorded as an ORF, its role being uncertain. The V segment lost 4 bases and the J segment 7 bases; nucleotides outside the gene matches: 0. This CDR3 has 12 residues. The CDR3 DNA follows: TGCGCCAGCAGTCTAGCGGGGAATGAGCAGTTCTTC. It specifies CASSLAGNEQFF.

The chain has TRBV4-3 and TRBJ1-5, with a possible D match to TRBD1 (5 bases). CDR1 is LGHNA, CDR2 YSLEER, per germline. The CDR3 totals 16 residues. Trimming removed 0 bases from V and 5 bases from J, with 14 bases in between. DNA of the CDR3: TGCGCCAGCAGCCAAGATGGGGCCGACGGTTATCAGCCCCAGCATTTT. Residues: CASSQDGADGYQPQHF.

This chain links TRBV6-1 with TRBJ1-1, with D possibly TRBD1 on 6 matching bases. This CDR3 has 16 residues. Germline CDR1 MNHNS, CDR2 SASEGT. Trimming left V 4 bases short and J 2 bases short, with 17 bases between. CDR3 in amino acids: CASSVQGHWSNTEAFF. CDR3 nucleotide sequence: TGTGCCAGCAGTGTCCAGGGGCACTGGTCCAACACTGAAGCTTTCTTT.

This chain connects TRBV5-1 to TRBJ2-5, with a possible D match to TRBD2 (6 bases). Germline V CDR1 and CDR2: SGHRS, YFSETQ. The CDR3 extends over 15 amino acids. Trimming removed 4 bases at V and 4 bases at J, with 17 bases between. CDR3 DNA: TGCGCCAGCAGCAGGGGAGGTCTGGGGATAGAGACCCAGTACTTC. The encoded protein is CASSRGGLGIETQYF.